This T cell receptor (beta chain) derives from a study of T-cell memory formation after mild COVID-19. In the study overall: In these data, TCR clusters were largely donor specific. Study-level findings and limits: In pre-infection memory, a portion of responding clones appeared, which suggested that cross-reactive memory joined.

This clonotype was observed at least ten times. Its specificity is unknown. UMIs and sample barcodes were carried by the TCR alpha and TCR beta cDNA libraries that 5'RACE produced using constant-segment primers. TCRdb recomputed calls from the 5' RACE reads with MiXCR, one row per CDR3 protein. The sample has 250,000 to 300,000 distinct CDR3 sequences, 15% to 20% seen once. Trimming removed 7 bases at V and 1 base at J, with 9 bases between. Germline-derived CDR1 and CDR2 are KGHDR and SFDVKD. The CDR3 extends over 13 amino acids. Input material: PBMCs or a T cell subset sorted from them (not recorded which). The chain combines TRBV24-1 with TRBJ1-1; D ambiguous. This receptor was taken from a man between 18 and 35 years old who had mild COVID-19 (a few samples of this study predate the infection). Cell type and time point are not known. The CDR3 protein is CATRSDQNTEAFF. The CDR3 nucleotides read TGTGCCACCAGATCGGACCAGAACACTGAAGCTTTCTTT.